A selection of T cell receptor beta chains follows, all from one sample in a study of T cells in Graves' hyperthyroidism and ophthalmopathy. One entry per CDR3 protein results from TCRdb running MiXCR on the multiplex PCR reads. Among roughly 420,000 distinct CDR3 sequences, approximately 14% were seen once, and the ten largest hold roughly 14%. The sample comprised blood. These receptors came from a woman aged 18-29 years with Graves' hyperthyroidism. Both conserved end residues are part of each CDR3. The D gene is left open where the match is weak. Clone size is shown for a subset of rows, as once, few, many or a class of expanded clone.

d_call clone_size j_call v_call cdr3_aa cdr3_nt
NA NA TRBJ1-2 TRBV5-4 CASSLFGQSRYGYTF TGTGCCAGCAGCTTGTTCGGACAGAGCCGCTATGGCTACACCTTC
TRBD1 NA TRBJ2-5 TRBV20-1 CSASTTGGNQETQYF TGCAGTGCTTCTACGACAGGGGGGAACCAAGAGACCCAGTACTTC
TRBD2 many TRBJ2-1 TRBV28 CASSFPGTSAPNEQFF TGTGCCAGCAGTTTTCCCGGGACTAGCGCCCCCAATGAGCAGTTCTTC
NA NA TRBJ2-7 TRBV4-1 CASSQTSLYYEQYF TGCGCCAGCAGCCAAACGTCACTATATTACGAGCAGTACTTC
TRBD1 NA TRBJ2-5 TRBV20-1 CSARGDRGAHF TGCAGTGCTAGAGGGGACAGGGGGGCCCACTTC
TRBD1 few TRBJ1-1 TRBV9 CASSVGDRGYGNTEAFF TGTGCCAGCAGCGTAGGGGACAGGGGGTATGGGAACACTGAAGCTTTCTTT
NA many TRBJ1-2 TRBV28 CASSLFAEENYGYTF TGTGCCAGCAGTTTATTCGCAGAAGAAAACTATGGCTACACCTTC
NA few TRBJ1-5 TRBV29-1 CSVAWSRGQPQHF TGCAGCGTTGCCTGGTCTCGCGGTCAGCCCCAGCATTTT
TRBD1 many TRBJ2-3 TRBV9 CASSVVQGSTDTQYF TGTGCCAGCAGCGTCGTACAGGGGAGCACAGATACGCAGTATTTT
NA many TRBJ2-1 TRBV20-1 CSARLRNYNEQFF TGCAGTGCTAGACTAAGAAACTACAATGAGCAGTTCTTC
TRBD2 many TRBJ2-1 TRBV11-1 CASSRILAGGPGEQFF TGTGCCAGCAGCCGCATTCTAGCGGGAGGGCCTGGTGAGCAGTTCTTC
TRBD2 NA TRBJ2-2 TRBV24-1 CATSDTSSGGNTGELFF TGTGCCACCAGTGACACTTCTAGCGGGGGTAACACCGGGGAGCTGTTTTTT
NA many TRBJ2-5 TRBV6-2/TRBV6-3 CASSPLGLGDLETQYF TGTGCCAGCAGTCCCTTGGGACTTGGCGATTTGGAGACCCAGTACTTC
NA many TRBJ2-3 TRBV20-1 CSAREEGTDTQYF TGCAGTGCTAGGGAGGAGGGGACAGATACGCAGTATTTT
NA few TRBJ1-2 TRBV20-1 CSAEIQGNYGYTF TGCAGTGCGGAGATACAGGGAAACTATGGCTACACCTTC
NA NA TRBJ2-7 TRBV29-1 CSVVPQGTYEQYF TGCAGCGTTGTACCCCAGGGGACCTACGAGCAGTACTTC